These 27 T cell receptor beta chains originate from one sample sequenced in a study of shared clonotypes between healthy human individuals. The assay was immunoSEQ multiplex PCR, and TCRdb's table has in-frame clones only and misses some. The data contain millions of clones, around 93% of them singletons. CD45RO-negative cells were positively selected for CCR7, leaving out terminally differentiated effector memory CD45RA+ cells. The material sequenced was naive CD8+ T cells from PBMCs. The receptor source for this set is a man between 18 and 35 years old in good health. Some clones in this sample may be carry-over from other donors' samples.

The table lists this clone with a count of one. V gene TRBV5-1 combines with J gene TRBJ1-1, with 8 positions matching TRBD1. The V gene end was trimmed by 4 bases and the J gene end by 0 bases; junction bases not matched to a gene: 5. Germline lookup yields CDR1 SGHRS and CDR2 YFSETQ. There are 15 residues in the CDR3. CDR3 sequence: CASSGGQGMNTEAFF. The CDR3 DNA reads TGCGCCAGCAGCGGTGGACAGGGAATGAACACTGAAGCTTTCTTT.

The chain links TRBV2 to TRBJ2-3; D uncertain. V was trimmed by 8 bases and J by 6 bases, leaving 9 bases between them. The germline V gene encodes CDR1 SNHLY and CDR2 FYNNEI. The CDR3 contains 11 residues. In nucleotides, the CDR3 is TGTGCCAGCGCCCCCCCGGATACGCAGTATTTT. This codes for CASAPPDTQYF.

The CDR3 loop reads CASTLYNEQFF. CDR3 DNA: TGTGCCAGCACACTTTACAATGAGCAGTTCTTC. The V call is TRBV27, the J call TRBJ2-1; D is uncertain. CDR1 MNHEY and CDR2 SMNVEV come from the germline V gene (reference sequence). The CDR3 extends over 11 amino acids. V was trimmed by 7 bases and J by 4 bases, leaving 5 bases between them.

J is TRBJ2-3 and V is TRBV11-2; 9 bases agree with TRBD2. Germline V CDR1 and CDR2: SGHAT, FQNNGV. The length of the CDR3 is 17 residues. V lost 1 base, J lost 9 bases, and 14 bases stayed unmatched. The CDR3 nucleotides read TGTGCCAGCAGCTTAGGCGGAGCGGGAGGTTCCCCGGAAACGCAGTATTTT. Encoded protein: CASSLGGAGGSPETQYF.

The DNA for the CDR3 is TGTGCCAGCAGTGAAGCCGGGTTCGCAGGGGCCTATGGCTACACCTTC. It encodes CASSEAGFAGAYGYTF. The V call is TRBV6-1, the J call TRBJ1-2; a possible D gene is TRBD1 (6 bases). Germline values: CDR1 MNHNS, CDR2 SASEGT. Trimming stripped 0 bases from V and 4 bases from J, with 15 bases between. The length of the CDR3 is 16 residues.

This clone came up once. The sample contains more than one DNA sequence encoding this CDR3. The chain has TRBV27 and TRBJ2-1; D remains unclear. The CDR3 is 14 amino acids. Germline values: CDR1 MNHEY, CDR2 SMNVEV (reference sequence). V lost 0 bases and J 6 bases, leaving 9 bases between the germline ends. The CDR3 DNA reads TGTGCCAGCAGTTTATCTGGCCTTGGCAATGAGCAGTTCTTC. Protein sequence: CASSLSGLGNEQFF.

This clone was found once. The CDR3 DNA sequence: TGTGCCAGCAGCCCGACCGGGACAGCCGCCTCCTACGAGCAGTACTTC. Amino acids: CASSPTGTAASYEQYF. The gene calls are TRBV11-2 and TRBJ2-7, with TRBD1 matching over 7 bases. The CDR3 covers 16 residues. CDR1 SGHAT and CDR2 FQNNGV come from the germline V gene. J was trimmed by 0 bases and V by 5 bases; bases with no gene match: 10.

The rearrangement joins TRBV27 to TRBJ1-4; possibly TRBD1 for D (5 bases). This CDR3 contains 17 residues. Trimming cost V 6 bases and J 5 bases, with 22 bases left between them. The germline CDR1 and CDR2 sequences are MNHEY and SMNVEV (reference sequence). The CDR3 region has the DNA TGTGCCAGCAGAAGCCGCGCTGTCGGGGGAATAAATGAAAAACTGTTTTTT. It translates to CASRSRAVGGINEKLFF.

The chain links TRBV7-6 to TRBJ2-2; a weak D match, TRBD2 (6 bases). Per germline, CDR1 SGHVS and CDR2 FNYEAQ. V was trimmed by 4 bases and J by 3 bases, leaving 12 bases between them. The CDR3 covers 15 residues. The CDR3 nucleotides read TGTGCCAGCAGCTCCGGGACTCAATACACCGGGGAGCTGTTTTTT. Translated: CASSSGTQYTGELFF. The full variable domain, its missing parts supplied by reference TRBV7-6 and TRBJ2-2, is GAGVSQSPRYKVTKRGQDVALRCDPISGHVSLYWYRQALGQGPEFLTYFNYEAQQDKSGLPNDRFSAERPEGSISTLTIQRTEQRDSAMYRCASSSGTQYTGELFFGEGSRLTVL.

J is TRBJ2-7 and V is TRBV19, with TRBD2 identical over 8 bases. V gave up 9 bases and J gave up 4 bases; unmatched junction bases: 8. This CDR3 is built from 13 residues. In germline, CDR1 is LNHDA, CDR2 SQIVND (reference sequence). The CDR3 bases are TGTGCCAGCGGGAGGGGAGGCTCATACGAGCAGTACTTC. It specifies CASGRGGSYEQYF.

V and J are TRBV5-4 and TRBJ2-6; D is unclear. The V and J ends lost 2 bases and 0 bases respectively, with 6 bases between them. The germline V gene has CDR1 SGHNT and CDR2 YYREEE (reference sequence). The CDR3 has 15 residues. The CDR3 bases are TGTGCCAGCAGCTTTACAGCCTCTGGGGCCAACGTCCTGACTTTC. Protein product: CASSFTASGANVLTF.

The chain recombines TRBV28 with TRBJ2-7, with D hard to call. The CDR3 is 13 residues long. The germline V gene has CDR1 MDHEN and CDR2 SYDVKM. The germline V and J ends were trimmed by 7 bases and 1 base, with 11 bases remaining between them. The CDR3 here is CASTKDTSYEQYF. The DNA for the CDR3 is TGTGCCAGCACTAAAGACACTTCCTACGAGCAGTACTTC.

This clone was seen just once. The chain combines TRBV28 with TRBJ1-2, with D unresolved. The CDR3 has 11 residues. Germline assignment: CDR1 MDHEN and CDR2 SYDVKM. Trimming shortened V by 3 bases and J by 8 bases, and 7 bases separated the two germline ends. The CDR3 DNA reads TGTGCCAGCAGTTTTTCCAGCGGCTACACCTTC. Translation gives CASSFSSGYTF.

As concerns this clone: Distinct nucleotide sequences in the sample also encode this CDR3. The CDR3 sequence is CASSLLGSGETQYF. CDR3 nucleotide sequence: TGTGCCAGCAGTCTCCTAGGCTCCGGGGAGACCCAGTACTTC. The chain employs TRBV27 and TRBJ2-5; D uncertain. The ends were cut back, 5 bases at V and 5 bases at J, with 15 bases in the middle. The germline V gene encodes CDR1 MNHEY and CDR2 SMNVEV (reference sequence). The CDR3 covers 14 residues.

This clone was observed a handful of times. The CDR3, as DNA: TGTGCCAGCAGTTTAGTTCTAGCCCTGGGGTCCGGGGAGCTGTTTTTT. Residues: CASSLVLALGSGELFF. The V call is TRBV27, the J call TRBJ2-2; weak D call: TRBD2 (5 bases). The CDR3 has 16 amino acids. Germline CDR1 MNHEY, CDR2 SMNVEV (reference sequence). V was clipped by 2 bases and J by 6 bases, with 16 bases between them.

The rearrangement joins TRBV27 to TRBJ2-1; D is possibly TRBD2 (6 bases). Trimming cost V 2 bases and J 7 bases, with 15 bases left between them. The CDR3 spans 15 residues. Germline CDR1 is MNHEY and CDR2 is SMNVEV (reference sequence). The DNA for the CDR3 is TGTGCCAGCAGTTTAGTAGGTCTAGCGAGGAATGAGCAGTTCTTC. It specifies CASSLVGLARNEQFF.

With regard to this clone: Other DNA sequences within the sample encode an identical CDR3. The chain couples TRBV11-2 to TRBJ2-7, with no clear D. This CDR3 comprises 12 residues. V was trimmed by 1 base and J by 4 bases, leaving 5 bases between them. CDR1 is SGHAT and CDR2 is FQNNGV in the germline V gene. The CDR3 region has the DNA TGTGCCAGCAGCTTAGTAACTTACGAGCAGTACTTC. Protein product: CASSLVTYEQYF.

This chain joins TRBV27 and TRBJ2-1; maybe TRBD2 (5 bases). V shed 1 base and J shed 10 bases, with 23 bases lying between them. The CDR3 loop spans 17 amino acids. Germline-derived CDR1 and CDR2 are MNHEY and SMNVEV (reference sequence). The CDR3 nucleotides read TGTGCCAGCAGTTTATTGGAGGCTGTACATGGGCCAAGAGAGCAGTTCTTC. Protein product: CASSLLEAVHGPREQFF.

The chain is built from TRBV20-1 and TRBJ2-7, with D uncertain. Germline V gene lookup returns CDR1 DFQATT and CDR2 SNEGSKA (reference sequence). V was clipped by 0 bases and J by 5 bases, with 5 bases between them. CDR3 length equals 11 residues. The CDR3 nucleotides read TGCAGTGCTAGAGATTGGGACGAGCAGTACTTC. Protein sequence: CSARDWDEQYF.

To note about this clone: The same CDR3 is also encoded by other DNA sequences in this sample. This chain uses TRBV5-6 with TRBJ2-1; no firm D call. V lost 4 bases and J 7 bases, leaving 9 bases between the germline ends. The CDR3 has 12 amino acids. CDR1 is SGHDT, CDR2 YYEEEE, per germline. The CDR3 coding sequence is TGTGCCAGCAGCCCCGGTTTGAATGAGCAGTTCTTC. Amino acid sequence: CASSPGLNEQFF.

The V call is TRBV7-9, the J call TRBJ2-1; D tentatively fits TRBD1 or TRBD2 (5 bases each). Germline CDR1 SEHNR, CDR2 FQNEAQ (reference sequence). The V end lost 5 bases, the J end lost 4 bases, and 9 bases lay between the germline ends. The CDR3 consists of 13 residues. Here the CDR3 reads CASSEGRYNEQFF. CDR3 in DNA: TGTGCCAGCAGCGAGGGACGGTACAATGAGCAGTTCTTC.

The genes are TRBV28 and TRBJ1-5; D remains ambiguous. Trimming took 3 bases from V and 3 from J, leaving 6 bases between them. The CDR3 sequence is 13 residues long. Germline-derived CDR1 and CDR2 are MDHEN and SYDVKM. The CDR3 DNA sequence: TGTGCCAGCAGTTTGGCCCACAATCAGCCCCAGCATTTT. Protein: CASSLAHNQPQHF.

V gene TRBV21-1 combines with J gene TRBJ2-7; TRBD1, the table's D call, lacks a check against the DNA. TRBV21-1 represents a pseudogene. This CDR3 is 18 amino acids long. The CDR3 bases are TGTGCCAGCAGCAAAAACCCGCCCTTAGGACAGGGGTGGTACGAGCAGTACTTC. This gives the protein CASSKNPPLGQGWYEQYF.

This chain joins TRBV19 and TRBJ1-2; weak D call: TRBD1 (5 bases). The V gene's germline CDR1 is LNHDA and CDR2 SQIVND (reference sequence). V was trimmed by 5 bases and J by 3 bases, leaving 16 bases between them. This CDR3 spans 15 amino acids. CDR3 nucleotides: TGTGCCAGTAGTTTTCACCGGGACGGGGACTATGGCTACACCTTC. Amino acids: CASSFHRDGDYGYTF.

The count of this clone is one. CDR3 protein: CASSLRTAGGPRDTQYF. CDR3 nucleotides: TGTGCCAGCAGCTTACGTACGGCGGGAGGGCCCCGAGATACGCAGTATTTT. The chain links TRBV7-9 to TRBJ2-3, with 9 bases aligning to TRBD2. J lost 5 bases, V lost 2 bases, and 11 bases had no gene match. Germline loops: CDR1 SEHNR, CDR2 FQNEAQ (reference sequence). CDR3 size: 17 residues.

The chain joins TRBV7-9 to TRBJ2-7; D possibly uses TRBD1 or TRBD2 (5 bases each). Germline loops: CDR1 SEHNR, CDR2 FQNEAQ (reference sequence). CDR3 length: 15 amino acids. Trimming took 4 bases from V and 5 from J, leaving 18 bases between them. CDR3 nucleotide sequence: TGTGCCAGCAGCTCGTCGGGGCAGGGTTTGCACGAGCAGTACTTC. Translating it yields CASSSSGQGLHEQYF.

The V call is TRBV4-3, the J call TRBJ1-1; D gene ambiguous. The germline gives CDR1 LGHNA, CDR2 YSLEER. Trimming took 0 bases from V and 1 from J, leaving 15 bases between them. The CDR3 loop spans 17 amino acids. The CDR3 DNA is TGCGCCAGCAGCCAAGATTCGGGCTCAAGGTGGAACACTGAAGCTTTCTTT. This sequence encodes CASSQDSGSRWNTEAFF.